A selection of T cell receptor beta chains follows, all from one sample in a study of cytomegalovirus exposure and HLA in healthy donors. Sequencing used immunoSEQ multiplex PCR; TCRdb keeps in-frame clones, though not all of them. The profile covers some 120,000 clones, with approximately 85% appearing a single time and 11% taken by the ten largest. Sequences were obtained from PBMCs. The receptors were sampled from a male donor in good health and CMV-seropositive. The conserved cysteine and the conserved F or W are not part of the CDR3 here. The order of the fields is V gene, J gene, CDR3 length, clone size, CDR3 protein. Size values are once, few and many counts, or a class for expanded clones, and some rows have none.

>TRBV15|TRBJ2-4|17|.
ATSKGGLAGVKSDDIQY
>TRBV28|TRBJ2-1|12|few
ASSASLGYNEQF
>TRBV15|TRBJ2-5|15|.
ATSRDYGGGVQETQY
>TRBV5-1|TRBJ2-3|14|.
ASSFRLAEGPDTQY
>TRBV18|TRBJ2-3|16|.
ASSPLQGTSTSTDTQY
>TRBV7-2|TRBJ1-2|12|.
ASSLLTGNYGYT
>TRBV10-3|TRBJ1-1|12|.
ASRDRGLNTEAF
>TRBV13|TRBJ1-2|10|few
ASSTSGGGYT
>TRBV19|TRBJ2-7|12|.
ASSMGGGAYEQY
>TRBV28|TRBJ1-2|15|.
ASSWGISGGTFYGYT
>TRBV30|TRBJ2-4|15|.
AWSALPTGWPSNIQY
>TRBV5-1|TRBJ2-2|12|.
ASSLDKDTGELF
>TRBV5-6|TRBJ2-7|13|few
ASSLGLAGGYEQY
>TRBV11-2|TRBJ2-1|9|.
ASSLEQEQF
>TRBV7-9|TRBJ1-2|11|.
ASNGQGNYGYT
>TRBV27|TRBJ2-7|13|.
ASSPSGTGLFEQY
>TRBV19|TRBJ2-7|15|.
ASSIGGSGRHTYEQY
>TRBV23-1|TRBJ2-1|8|.
AWTGAEQF
>TRBV11-1|TRBJ2-1|15|.
ASSLAMGTSVVNEQF
>TRBV5-4|TRBJ1-2|12|.
ASSRGQGPAGYT
>TRBV7-8|TRBJ2-2|12|few
ASSISGTTGELF
>TRBV13|TRBJ2-4|16|medium-sized
ASSPRGVWDSSKNIQY
>TRBV19|TRBJ2-1|12|.
ASSIDLITTAQF
>TRBV27|TRBJ2-7|15|.
ASSFRFLGQGHHEQY
>TRBV19|TRBJ1-1|12|.
ASSFQGSGTEAF
>TRBV5-4|TRBJ2-2|14|once
ASSLFRGQDTGELF
>TRBV19|TRBJ2-3|13|.
ASGSGTGASDTQY
>TRBV16|TRBJ2-1|12|.
ASSHWAGANEQF
>TRBV6-5|TRBJ2-3|9|.
ATSLQDTQY
>TRBV5-4|TRBJ2-2|13|.
ASKQGHMATGELF
>TRBV19|TRBJ2-3|14|.
ASSITSGRGTDTQY
>TRBV5-1|TRBJ1-1|13|few
ASSLFGQPNTEAF